This T cell receptor (beta chain) derives from a study of T cell responses to AZD1222 COVID-19 vaccine. Overall study results and limits: Reportedly, nearly half of unique spike TCRs recognized epitopes outside B.1.351/B.1.1.7 mutations.

A note on this clone: Its antigen is currently unknown.

The repertoire was sequenced with immunoSEQ multiplex PCR; TCRdb's copy has only in-frame clones and lacks some. The sample has tens of thousands of clones; 80% to 90% are singletons. The CDR3 is 12 amino acids. Germline CDR1 and CDR2: SNHLY and FYNNEI. V dropped 8 bases and J dropped 3 bases, with 11 bases sitting between them. Material: peripheral blood, obtained on day 0 of AZD1222 vaccination. The chain joins TRBV2 to TRBJ2-7; maybe TRBD2 (5 bases). The source is an adult in good health. CDR3 DNA: TGTGCCAGCCGGGCCGGAGGCTACGAGCAGTACTTC. Its protein product is CASRAGGYEQYF.